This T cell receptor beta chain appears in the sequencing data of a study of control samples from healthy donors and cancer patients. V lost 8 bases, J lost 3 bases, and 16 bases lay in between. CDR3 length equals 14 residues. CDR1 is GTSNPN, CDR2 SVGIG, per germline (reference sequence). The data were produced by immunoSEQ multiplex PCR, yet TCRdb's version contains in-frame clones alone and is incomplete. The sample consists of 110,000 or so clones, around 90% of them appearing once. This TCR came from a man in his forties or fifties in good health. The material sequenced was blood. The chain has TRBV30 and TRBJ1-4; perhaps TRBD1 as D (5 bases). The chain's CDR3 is CAREEGMANEKLFF. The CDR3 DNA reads TGTGCCAGAGAGGAGGGGATGGCTAATGAAAAACTGTTTTTT.